Listed below are T cell receptor beta chains from one sample, sequenced in a study of blood T cell repertoires in COVID-19. Only in-frame clones appear in the TCRdb table, and some are missing; sequencing was by immunoSEQ multiplex PCR. The sample shows 100,000 to 150,000 clones, roughly four fifths of them seen only once. Sequences were obtained from peripheral blood. The receptors derive from a man aged 60 to 75 with acute or convalescent COVID-19. Each CDR3 is given with its conserved first and last residue.

V	J	CDR3
TRBV27	TRBJ1-2	CASSRRQGESGYTF
TRBV28	TRBJ1-3	CASSLGPVLSGNTIYF
TRBV5-5	TRBJ1-2	CASSQQGAYGYTF
TRBV30	TRBJ1-5	CAWSAGEPQPQHF
TRBV29-1	TRBJ2-3	CSVRGTSGASSTDTQYF
TRBV19	TRBJ1-2	CASSMLVTSGYTF
TRBV5-1	TRBJ2-7	CASSLGLAKTHEQYF
TRBV7-6	TRBJ2-7	CASSRVRGLGEQYF
TRBV18	TRBJ1-1	CASSNVALNTEAFF
TRBV5-1	TRBJ1-3	CASSGGLLGTGNTIYF
TRBV18	TRBJ2-4	CASSPPSRGEKNIQYF
TRBV5-1	TRBJ1-1	CASSWTFTGNTEAFF
TRBV10-3	TRBJ1-6	CAITGQADSPLHF
TRBV20-1	TRBJ1-1	CSAPKGDGAFF
TRBV27	TRBJ2-3	CASSVTTSTDTQYF
TRBV7-9	TRBJ1-2	CASSPWGSLNYGYTF
TRBV28	TRBJ1-2	CASSLRGWSYGYTF
TRBV28	TRBJ2-7	CASSLSRYEQYF
TRBV5-1	TRBJ2-5	CASSGQGAIGETQYF
TRBV11-1	TRBJ2-1	CASSLGGLNEQFF
TRBV10-3	TRBJ1-5	CAISGQGTDQPQHF
TRBV2	TRBJ2-7	CASTQESYEQYF
TRBV5-1	TRBJ1-2	CASSLVPGQGNYGYTF
TRBV29-1	TRBJ2-2	CSAKSGRARTGELFF
TRBV5-1	TRBJ2-1	CASSSTGLAGSSYNEQFF
TRBV11-3	TRBJ2-2	CASSFGRNTGELFF
TRBV5-3	TRBJ2-1	CARSLVPPGLGSYNEQFF
TRBV4-1	TRBJ2-2	CASSQEDRGYPGELFF
TRBV6-5	TRBJ2-5	CASRGPPWTQYF
TRBV18	TRBJ1-3	CASSPWVTESSGNTIYF
TRBV6-5	TRBJ1-3	CASSRGVSGNTIYF
TRBV18	TRBJ1-1	CASSQGQGTREAFF
TRBV30	TRBJ2-3	CAWTRRGRTDTQYF
TRBV28	TRBJ1-5	CASSLYARTQHF
TRBV7-8	TRBJ1-2	CASSRYTTNYGYTF
TRBV5-4	TRBJ1-1	CASSLGLLTGTEAFF
TRBV12-3/TRBV12-4	TRBJ1-2	CASRPSGSYGYTF
TRBV5-1	TRBJ2-5	CASSLGQGGETQYF
TRBV4-1	TRBJ1-2	CASSPWTGRDYGYTF
TRBV28	TRBJ2-3	CASSLAATDTQYF
TRBV2	TRBJ1-1	CASSVGGDEAFF
TRBV7-2	TRBJ1-1	CASSLVARMNTEAFF
TRBV27	TRBJ2-1	CASSLRGGNYNEQFF
TRBV29-1	TRBJ1-1	CSVTLNTEAFF
TRBV5-1	TRBJ2-7	CASSLTSGSHEQYF
TRBV5-1	TRBJ2-3	CASSLGGGSTDTQYF
TRBV19	TRBJ2-3	CASSILASGSTDTQYF
TRBV28	TRBJ2-1	CASSIRGRNNEQFF
TRBV14	TRBJ1-4	CASSQDGGAAEKLFF
TRBV30	TRBJ2-3	CAWTPGVSTDTQYF
TRBV28	TRBJ1-5	CASSGGHYSNQPQHF
TRBV27	TRBJ1-5	CASRGMDRANQPQHF
TRBV5-1	TRBJ2-1	CASSFGTSGSEGQFF
TRBV28	TRBJ2-2	CASSLSGQNTGELFF
TRBV29-1	TRBJ1-2	CSAQGGDYGYTF
TRBV5-1	TRBJ2-1	CASGTSGYNEQFF
TRBV24-1	TRBJ2-1	CATSDHSYDEQFF
TRBV5-4	TRBJ1-4	CASSLLGQGNEKLFF